Below are 30 T cell receptor beta chains sequenced from a single sample in a study of T cells in Graves' hyperthyroidism and ophthalmopathy. Amplification of TCR beta CDR3 regions used RNA as the template. HTBI primers drove first-round RT-PCR of the TCR CDR3. One entry per CDR3 protein, called by TCRdb with MiXCR from the multiplex PCR reads. Of 500,000 to 550,000 distinct CDR3 sequences listed, about 20% are singletons. Sequencing was carried out using blood. These TCRs come from a man aged 35 to 55 with Graves' ophthalmopathy.

This clonotype was seen repeatedly, ten times or more. J is TRBJ1-4 and V is TRBV2, with 8 positions matching TRBD1. The CDR3 consists of 13 residues. The V segment lost 6 bases and the J segment 6 bases; nucleotides outside the gene matches: 3. Per germline, CDR1 SNHLY and CDR2 FYNNEI. Here the CDR3 reads CASRTGVDEKLFF. The DNA of the CDR3 is TGTGCCAGCAGGACAGGGGTCGATGAAAAACTGTTTTTT.

V and J are TRBV18 and TRBJ2-7; D is unresolved. This CDR3 region has 13 residues. Trimming removed 2 bases from V and 3 bases from J, with 8 bases in between. Germline CDR1 and CDR2: KGHSH and LQKENI. CDR3 nucleotide sequence: TGTGCCAGCTCACCAATGGCCATCTACGAGCAGTACTTC. This sequence encodes CASSPMAIYEQYF.

This clonotype was counted only a few times. The rearrangement joins TRBV27 to TRBJ1-5; TRBD1 aligns across 8 bases. The CDR3 extends over 14 amino acids. V was clipped by 5 bases and J by 6 bases; unmatched bases: 6. Germline-derived CDR1 and CDR2 are MNHEY and SMNVEV (reference sequence). Here the CDR3 DNA reads TGTGCCAGCAGTATAGCACAGGGGGGTCAGCCCCAGCATTTT. Translating gives CASSIAQGGQPQHF.

This chain connects TRBV29-1 to TRBJ1-1; 9 bases are shared with TRBD1. The CDR3 is made up of 13 amino acids. Germline CDR1 is SQVTM and CDR2 is ANQGSEA. V was clipped by 6 bases and J by 1 base; unmatched bases: 3. This CDR3 reads CSVQGQGNTEAFF. The CDR3 region has the DNA TGCAGCGTCCAGGGACAGGGGAACACTGAAGCTTTCTTT.

The sample holds a few counts of this clonotype. This rearrangement joins TRBV9 to TRBJ2-1; D gene ambiguous. V lost 3 bases and J 4 bases, leaving 11 bases between the germline ends. Per germline, CDR1 SGDLS and CDR2 YYNGEE. The length of the CDR3 is 14 residues. The CDR3 here is CASSATLGYNEQFF. In DNA form, the CDR3 reads TGTGCCAGCAGCGCCACCCTCGGGTACAATGAGCAGTTCTTC. The variable domain in full, with the rest retrieved from reference TRBV9 and TRBJ2-1, is DSGVTQTPKHLITATGQRVTLRCSPRSGDLSVYWYQQSLDQGLQFLIQYYNGEERAKGNILERFSAQQFPDLHSELNLSSLELGDSALYFCASSATLGYNEQFFGPGTRLTVL.

The rearrangement links TRBV28 to TRBJ2-3, with 8 bases that match TRBD2. This CDR3 spans 15 amino acids. V lost 5 bases to trimming and J lost 1 base; unmatched junction nucleotides: 5. Germline assignment: CDR1 MDHEN and CDR2 SYDVKM. The CDR3 DNA follows: TGTGCCAGCAGTCCCCCAGCGGGAGGCACAGATACGCAGTATTTT. It yields the protein CASSPPAGGTDTQYF.

The V call is TRBV30, the J call TRBJ2-1, with D possibly being TRBD2 (6 bases). The CDR3 sequence is 14 residues long. Per the germline V gene, CDR1 is GTSNPN and CDR2 is SVGIG (reference sequence). Trimming removed 5 bases at V and 0 bases at J, with 11 bases between. The CDR3 protein is CAWQTSSSYNEQFF. In DNA, the CDR3 is TGTGCCTGGCAAACTAGCAGCTCCTACAATGAGCAGTTCTTC.

This clonotype has only a few counts. V is TRBV4-1 and J is TRBJ2-3, with 10 bases matching TRBD2. The CDR3 contains 17 residues. V trimming: 0 bases; J trimming: 0 bases; junction bases outside the gene matches: 3. Germline loops: CDR1 MGHRA, CDR2 YSYEKL. CDR3: CASSQDSSGRSTDTQYF. The CDR3 DNA sequence: TGCGCCAGCAGCCAAGATTCTAGCGGGAGAAGCACAGATACGCAGTATTTT.

The rearrangement links TRBV15 to TRBJ2-3, with 7 bases matching TRBD1. The V and J ends lost 8 bases and 1 base, in that order; junction bases with no gene match: 12. The CDR3 runs 16 residues. Per germline, CDR1 LNHNV and CDR2 YYDKDF (reference sequence). The chain's CDR3 is CATGSGTATRTDTQYF. The CDR3 coding sequence is TGTGCCACCGGTTCTGGGACAGCTACACGCACAGATACGCAGTATTTT.

This chain links TRBV2 with TRBJ1-3, with 7 bases that match TRBD1. CDR1 is SNHLY, CDR2 FYNNEI, per germline. The junction had 2 bases not matched to a gene; V was cut back by 6 bases and J by 0 bases. The CDR3 is 14 residues long. This CDR3 is CASRGQASGNTIYF. CDR3 nucleotides: TGTGCCAGCAGAGGACAGGCCTCTGGAAACACCATATATTTT.

The J gene is TRBJ2-2, the V gene TRBV29-1; 11 bases map to TRBD1. There are 16 residues in the CDR3. V dropped 0 bases and J dropped 5; count of bases not matched to a gene: 5. Germline V gene sequence: CDR1 SQVTM, CDR2 ANQGSEA. CDR3 sequence (DNA): TGCAGCGTTGAAGAAGGGACAGGGGGTCGAACCGGGGAGCTGTTTTTT. It encodes CSVEEGTGGRTGELFF.

Comments on this clonotype: Possible read error: a much larger clone is one base away. Here the CDR3 reads CAGVTDVEAFF. The CDR3 bases are TGTGCCGGCGTTACAGACGTTGAAGCTTTCTTT. The V call is TRBV2, the J call TRBJ1-1; D call uncertain. The length of the CDR3 is 11 residues. Germline-derived CDR1 and CDR2 are SNHLY and FYNNEI. Trimming cost V 11 bases and J 7 bases, with 14 bases left between them.

In its sample, this clonotype was seen many times. J is TRBJ2-5 and V is TRBV7-3; D assignment may be TRBD1 or TRBD2 (5 bases each). Germline V gene lookup returns CDR1 SGHTA and CDR2 FQGTGA. The CDR3 sequence is 14 residues long. Trimming took 0 bases from V and 4 from J, leaving 9 bases between them. The CDR3 loop is CASSLTGTAETQYF. Here the CDR3 DNA reads TGTGCCAGCAGCTTAACAGGGACCGCAGAGACCCAGTACTTC. The full variable domain, in which reference TRBV7-3 and TRBJ2-5 provide the parts outside the CDR3, is GAGVSQTPSNKVTEKGKYVELRCDPISGHTALYWYRQSLGQGPEFLIYFQGTGAADDSGLPNDRFFAVRPEGSVSTLKIQRTERGDSAVYLCASSLTGTAETQYFGPGTRLLVL.

This clonotype was recorded only once. This chain's CDR3 is CASSSPGLADSYNEQFF. The CDR3 nucleotides read TGTGCCAGCAGTTCCCCAGGGCTAGCGGACTCCTACAATGAGCAGTTCTTC. The J gene is TRBJ2-1, the V gene TRBV27; 7 bases are a match to TRBD2. CDR3 size: 17 residues. The ends lost 4 bases at V and 0 bases at J; junction bases unmatched: 9. In germline, CDR1 is MNHEY, CDR2 SMNVEV (reference sequence).

The rearrangement joins TRBV20-1 to TRBJ1-2; no firm D call. There are 11 residues in the CDR3. Germline V CDR1 and CDR2: DFQATT, SNEGSKA (reference sequence). V lost 4 bases and J 3 bases, leaving 6 bases between the germline ends. This CDR3 reads CSAKTDYGYTF. As DNA, the CDR3 is TGCAGTGCTAAAACAGACTATGGCTACACCTTC.

This clonotype was observed at least ten times. This chain uses TRBV12-3 or TRBV12-4 with TRBJ2-5; D gene ambiguous. The ends were cut back, 5 bases at V and 4 bases at J, with 14 bases in the middle. The CDR3 is made up of 14 amino acids. Written as DNA, the CDR3 is TGTGCCAGCAGTCTCAGAGATCCGGGAGAGACCCAGTACTTC. This codes for CASSLRDPGETQYF.

As regards this clonotype: Possible read error: a much larger clone is one base away. The rearrangement joins TRBV2 to TRBJ2-7; tentatively, D is TRBD1 or TRBD2 (6 bases each). V dropped 6 bases and J dropped 3 bases, with 15 bases sitting between them. The CDR3 runs 14 residues. Germline values: CDR1 SNHLY, CDR2 FYNNEI. The CDR3 region has the DNA TGTGCCAGCAGCGGGGGCAGGGGTTTCTACGAGCAGTACTTC. Translation: CASSGGRGFYEQYF.

The chain's CDR3 is CASSVTRPGELFF. As DNA, the CDR3 is TGCGCCAGCAGCGTAACGCGCCCCGGGGAGCTGTTTTTT. This chain uses TRBV5-1 with TRBJ2-2, with unresolved D. V was shortened by 4 bases and J by 6 bases, with 10 bases between the two germline ends. The CDR3 is 13 amino acids. In germline, CDR1 is SGHRS, CDR2 YFSETQ.

This clonotype was counted many times. This chain connects TRBV18 to TRBJ1-2, with 7 bases that match TRBD1. The CDR3 consists of 14 residues. V shed 3 bases, J shed 3 bases, and the junction held 4 bases outside the gene matches. CDR1 and CDR2 from the germline V gene are KGHSH and LQKENI. DNA for the CDR3: TGTGCCAGCTCACCCCGGGACAGTGACTATGGCTACACCTTC. It specifies CASSPRDSDYGYTF.

The chain employs TRBV7-6 and TRBJ1-4; no definite D call. Germline CDR1 and CDR2: SGHVS and FNYEAQ. The germline V and J ends were trimmed by 5 bases and 7 bases, with 20 bases remaining between them. The CDR3 length is 16 residues. The CDR3 DNA sequence: TGTGCCAGCAGCCAAGAGACCAGGCGGCTCGGTGAAAAACTGTTTTTT. This translates into CASSQETRRLGEKLFF.

This clonotype has just a few counts. The chain joins TRBV5-1 to TRBJ2-3, with 7 bases aligning to TRBD2. CDR1 is SGHRS and CDR2 is YFSETQ in the germline V gene. CDR3 length: 15 residues. Trimming took 0 bases from V and 2 from J; bases not matched to a gene: 3. CDR3 DNA sequence: TGCGCCAGCAGCTTGGAGGGAGGGACCACAGATACGCAGTATTTT. Amino acids: CASSLEGGTTDTQYF.

CDR3: CSALGTAIPEAFF. CDR3 DNA: TGCAGCGCCCTTGGGACAGCGATCCCTGAAGCTTTCTTT. The chain combines TRBV29-1 with TRBJ1-1; 7 nucleotides agree with TRBD1. V was clipped by 7 bases and J by 6 bases; unmatched bases: 11. Germline CDR1 and CDR2: SQVTM and ANQGSEA. The CDR3 is 13 amino acids.

The CDR3 nucleotides read TGCAGTGCTAGAGATATCTACGACTCTGGGGCCAACGTCCTGACTTTC. Protein: CSARDIYDSGANVLTF. The chain uses TRBV20-1 and TRBJ2-6; D remains unclear. This CDR3 comprises 16 residues. Trimming pared 0 bases from V and 0 bases from J, leaving 9 bases between. Germline CDR1 is DFQATT and CDR2 is SNEGSKA (reference sequence).

Notes on this clonotype: A much bigger clone sits one base away, suggesting this may be a read error. The CDR3 DNA sequence: TGCGCCAACACATCGACAGGGGGAGCTTACGAGCAGTACTTC. As protein: CANTSTGGAYEQYF. V usage is TRBV5-1 and J usage is TRBJ2-7; 9 bases match TRBD1. From germline, CDR1 is SGHRS and CDR2 YFSETQ. The CDR3 is 14 amino acids. V lost 9 bases, J lost 4 bases, and 11 bases stayed unmatched. The variable domain in full, with the rest retrieved from reference TRBV5-1 and TRBJ2-7, is KAGVTQTPRYLIKTRGQQVTLSCSPISGHRSVSWYQQTPGQGLQFLFEYFSETQRNKGNFPGRFSGRQFSNSRSEMNVSTLELGDSALYLCANTSTGGAYEQYFGPGTRLTVT.

This clonotype has a count of ten or more. This CDR3 reads CAWGGSSYEQYF. CDR3 nucleotides: TGTGCCTGGGGGGGGTCCTCCTACGAGCAGTACTTC. The chain is built from TRBV30 and TRBJ2-7, with a weak D call TRBD2 (6 bases). Germline loops: CDR1 GTSNPN, CDR2 SVGIG (reference sequence). The CDR3 is 12 residues long. V was clipped by 5 bases and J by 0 bases, with 8 bases between them.

The V gene is TRBV9, the J gene TRBJ2-3; 13 nucleotides align to TRBD2. V dropped 2 bases and J dropped 0; count of bases not matched to a gene: 3. Germline CDR1 and CDR2: SGDLS and YYNGEE. This CDR3 has 17 residues. The DNA for the CDR3 is TGTGCCAGCAGCGTTGAACTAGCGGGGGGGAGCACAGATACGCAGTATTTT. Encoded protein: CASSVELAGGSTDTQYF.

Here the CDR3 reads CASSDQDKGLLSGANVLTF. CDR3 bases: TGTGCCAGCAGTGACCAGGACAAGGGGCTCCTCTCTGGGGCCAACGTCCTGACTTTC. This chain uses TRBV6-1 with TRBJ2-6; TRBD1 is a possible D gene (5 bases). This CDR3 has 19 residues. With 3 bases removed from V and 0 bases from J, the gap between germline ends came to 18 bases. CDR1 and CDR2 (germline): MNHNS, SASEGT.

In the case of this clonotype: A much larger clonotype is one base distant, so this may be a read error. This chain links TRBV29-1 with TRBJ2-1; perhaps TRBD2 as D (5 bases). Looked up from germline, CDR1 is SQVTM and CDR2 is ANQGSEA. This CDR3 is built from 12 residues. Trimming shortened V by 8 bases and J by 10 bases, and 18 bases separated the two germline ends. The CDR3 nucleotides read TGCAGCTGCTACGGGATAGAGGACGAGCAGTTCTTC. Translating gives CSCYGIEDEQFF.

This chain connects TRBV11-2 to TRBJ1-2; D call uncertain. Trimming cost V 2 bases and J 7 bases, with 11 bases left between them. CDR1 is SGHAT, CDR2 FQNNGV, per germline. CDR3 length: 13 residues. This CDR3 reads CASSLRAELGYTF. CDR3 coding DNA: TGTGCCAGCAGCTTAAGGGCAGAGCTTGGCTACACCTTC.

The rearrangement links TRBV24-1 to TRBJ2-3; 7 nucleotides agree with TRBD2. The CDR3 length is 15 residues. J was trimmed by 3 bases and V by 7 bases; bases with no gene match: 9. Germline V gene lookup returns CDR1 KGHDR and CDR2 SFDVKD. CDR3 DNA sequence: TGTGCCACCAGAGGAGCGGGACGAACGACAGATACGCAGTATTTT. Its translation is CATRGAGRTTDTQYF.